This T cell receptor beta chain was observed in a study of regulatory T cells in long-lasting Graves disease. The sample holds one count of this clonotype. A read error may produce the germline difference seen at one junction end. Time point described: newly diagnosed GD, antithyroid drugs for less than 3 months. RNA isolated from PBMCs was used to make the TCR library. This CDR3 contains 15 residues. The germline V gene has CDR1 SGDLS and CDR2 YYNGEE. TCR beta libraries were built with iRepertoire HTBI primers and Arm-PCR of CDR3 regions. A single record per CDR3 protein comes from TCRdb applying MiXCR to the multiplex PCR reads. This table has about 220,000 distinct CDR3 sequences, approximately 19% appearing once. These data are also associated with another study on T cells in Graves' hyperthyroidism and ophthalmopathy.

The sequence derives from a woman aged 25 to 39 with Graves disease. Sequencing used peripheral blood mononuclear cells (PBMCs), obtained at new diagnosis, from a patient treated with antithyroid drugs. The chain links TRBV9 to TRBJ2-7, with TRBD1 as a possible D gene (6 bases). The CDR3 DNA is TGTGCCAGCAGCGCGGGGACAAGGGGTACCTACGAGCATTACTTC. This gives the protein CASSAGTRGTYEHYF.